A single sample gave rise to the 21 T cell receptor beta chains below, sequenced in a study of human T cells and chemical hapten exposure. Sample time point: patch test 3, about 24 weeks after DPC sensitization. Treatment meaning: therapeutic diphenylcyclopropenone sensitization with weekly scalp DPC. TCRdb reanalysed the RACE reads using MiXCR and keeps one entry per CDR3 protein. The data hold just under 65,000 distinct CDR3 sequences, with more than 9.5% observed a single time. Source: whole blood, taken in connection with sensitization to the hapten diphenylcyclopropenone (DPC). The receptors were sampled from a woman in her thirties with alopecia areata. Some clones in this sample may be carry-over from other donors' samples.

The chain employs TRBV5-1 and TRBJ1-5; 10 positions match TRBD1. In germline, CDR1 is SGHRS, CDR2 YFSETQ. V was pared by 3 bases and J by 6 bases, with 0 bases of the junction left unmatched. The CDR3 has 13 amino acids. DNA of the CDR3: TGCGCCAGCAGCTGGGACAGGGGTCAGCCCCAGCATTTT. Its translation is CASSWDRGQPQHF. The whole variable domain, remainder taken from reference TRBV5-1 and TRBJ1-5, is KAGVTQTPRYLIKTRGQQVTLSCSPISGHRSVSWYQQTPGQGLQFLFEYFSETQRNKGNFPGRFSGRQFSNSRSEMNVSTLELGDSALYLCASSWDRGQPQHFGDGTRLSIL.

This clonotype was detected a few times. The chain combines TRBV4-2 with TRBJ2-2; D remains ambiguous. V shed 5 bases and J shed 5 bases, with 15 bases lying between them. The CDR3 loop spans 15 amino acids. The germline gives CDR1 LGHNA, CDR2 YNFKEQ. In nucleotides, the CDR3 is TGTGCCAGCAGCTACCCGGGCCCGAGAACCGGGGAGCTGTTTTTT. Translation gives CASSYPGPRTGELFF.

This clonotype appeared many times. The chain is built from TRBV10-3 and TRBJ2-2; the D gene could be TRBD1 or TRBD2 (5 bases each). Germline V CDR1 and CDR2: ENHRY, SYGVKD. V lost 3 bases to trimming and J lost 2 bases, with 13 bases between them. This CDR3 has 16 residues. CDR3 bases: TGTGCCATCAGTGACCGGGACGGAATAAACACCGGGGAGCTGTTTTTT. Its translation: CAISDRDGINTGELFF.

The chain is built from TRBV5-6 and TRBJ2-3; D gene ambiguous. CDR1 is SGHDT and CDR2 is YYEEEE in the germline V gene. This CDR3 contains 11 residues. Trimming took 7 bases from V and 9 from J, leaving 12 bases between them. As DNA, the CDR3 is TGTGCCAGCGGGTCTGGCAGGACGCAGTATTTT. It specifies CASGSGRTQYF.

This clonotype was detected many times. The rearrangement uses TRBV12-3 or TRBV12-4 and TRBJ1-1; D is uncertain. CDR3 length: 11 residues. The V end lost 7 bases, the J end lost 6 bases, and 9 bases lay between the germline ends. This chain's CDR3 is CASTQASEAFF. CDR3 sequence (DNA): TGTGCCAGCACCCAGGCGTCTGAAGCTTTCTTT.

This clonotype showed up many times. The rearrangement joins TRBV5-1 to TRBJ2-3, with D perhaps matching TRBD2 (6 bases). The CDR3 extends over 15 amino acids. V was cut by 5 bases and J by 0 bases, with 13 bases left in between. Germline V gives CDR1 SGHRS, CDR2 YFSETQ. The DNA for the CDR3 is TGCGCCAGCAGTGGATATCGGGGGAGCACAGATACGCAGTATTTT. Translating gives CASSGYRGSTDTQYF.

The rearrangement uses TRBV29-1 and TRBJ2-7; 7 nucleotides match TRBD1. This CDR3 region has 12 residues. The J segment lost 3 bases and the V segment lost 7 bases, leaving 6 bases of the junction unmatched. CDR1 SQVTM and CDR2 ANQGSEA come from the germline V gene. DNA for the CDR3: TGCAGCGCAAGGGACAGTGTCTACGAGCAGTACTTC. This encodes CSARDSVYEQYF.

The chain uses TRBV6-5 and TRBJ2-2; no definite D call. Germline V gene sequence: CDR1 MNHEY, CDR2 SVGAGI. The CDR3 sequence is 11 residues long. The V gene lost 6 bases and the J gene lost 8 bases, with 7 bases spanning the gap. The CDR3 DNA reads TGTGCCAGCAGCTCGAGGGGGGAGCTGTTTTTT. This encodes CASSSRGELFF.

This clonotype was counted at least ten times. The chain links TRBV7-8 to TRBJ2-1; a weak D match, TRBD1 (6 bases). The germline V gene encodes CDR1 SGHVS and CDR2 FQNEAQ. V lost 0 bases and J 9 bases, leaving 12 bases between the germline ends. CDR3 length: 14 residues. The CDR3 DNA is TGTGCCAGCAGCTTAGCGACAGGCTACGGTGAGCAGTTCTTC. Translated, it gives CASSLATGYGEQFF.

This clonotype was counted many times. This rearrangement joins TRBV2 to TRBJ2-5; D is uncertain. The CDR3 sequence is 10 residues long. V lost 6 bases and J 4 bases, leaving 3 bases between the germline ends. In germline, CDR1 is SNHLY, CDR2 FYNNEI. As DNA, the CDR3 is TGTGCCAGCAGCCGAGAGACCCAGTACTTC. It encodes CASSRETQYF.

This clonotype was counted between two and nine times. This rearrangement joins TRBV18 to TRBJ1-1; D gene unclear. V lost 6 bases and J lost 1, with 15 bases in between. The CDR3 has 15 amino acids. Germline CDR1 reads KGHSH; CDR2 reads LQKENI. The DNA for the CDR3 is TGTGCCAGCTCCGATGGGAGGAGTGGGAACACTGAAGCTTTCTTT. It specifies CASSDGRSGNTEAFF.

CDR3 residues: CASSLELKSGGNSPLHF. CDR3 nucleotides: TGTGCCAGCAGCTTAGAGCTAAAGTCAGGAGGGAATTCACCCCTCCACTTT. The chain is built from TRBV7-6 and TRBJ1-6; D gene uncertain. The CDR3 has 17 amino acids. The germline gives CDR1 SGHVS, CDR2 FNYEAQ. Between the trimmed V and J ends, which lost 1 base and 7 bases, there was a span of 17 bases.

The chain uses TRBV7-9 and TRBJ2-7, with 8 positions matching TRBD2. The J segment lost 6 bases and the V segment lost 3 bases, leaving 7 bases of the junction unmatched. The germline gives CDR1 SEHNR, CDR2 FQNEAQ (reference sequence). This CDR3 comprises 14 residues. CDR3: CASSFGLALGEQYF. CDR3 nucleotides: TGTGCCAGCAGCTTCGGACTAGCCCTAGGCGAGCAGTACTTC.

The chain uses TRBV7-9 and TRBJ1-1, with D perhaps matching TRBD1 (5 bases). The V end was cut by 7 bases, the J end by 5 bases, with 14 bases between. This CDR3 is built from 13 residues. CDR1 is SEHNR and CDR2 is FQNEAQ in the germline V gene (reference sequence). In DNA form, the CDR3 reads TGTGCCAGCATCCGGGGGACGGATACTGAAGCTTTCTTT. Translation: CASIRGTDTEAFF.

This clonotype has a handful of counts. This rearrangement joins TRBV19 to TRBJ1-4; 9 nucleotides align to TRBD1. CDR3 length equals 15 residues. Germline V gene lookup returns CDR1 LNHDA and CDR2 SQIVND (reference sequence). Trimming cost V 5 bases and J 4 bases; bases outside gene matches: 5. The CDR3 coding sequence is TGTGCCAGTAGTGGGGGACAGGGCTTTAATGAAAAACTGTTTTTT. Its protein is CASSGGQGFNEKLFF.

This clonotype was detected ten times or more. This chain joins TRBV11-3 and TRBJ2-6; TRBD1 aligns across 10 bases. The CDR3 runs 16 residues. Trimming at V came to 5 bases and at J to 2 bases, leaving 3 bases not matched to a gene. CDR1 and CDR2 (germline): SGHNT, YENEEA. CDR3 protein: CASSPGTGAGANVLTF. CDR3 coding DNA: TGTGCCAGCAGCCCCGGGACAGGGGCTGGGGCCAACGTCCTGACTTTC.

DNA of the CDR3: TGTGCCAGCAGCCAAGAAGGAGAGACCCAGTACTTC. Residues: CASSQEGETQYF. The chain couples TRBV3-1 to TRBJ2-5; D call uncertain. The length of the CDR3 is 12 residues. Between the trimmed V and J ends, which lost 0 bases and 4 bases, there was a span of 3 bases. Germline values: CDR1 LGHDT, CDR2 YNNKEL (reference sequence).

The chain is built from TRBV7-2 and TRBJ2-7, with 11 bases lining up with TRBD2. CDR1 and CDR2 from the germline V gene are SGHTA and FQGNSA. Germline trimming cut 1 base from V and 2 bases from J; bases unmatched to any gene: 1. The CDR3 covers 15 residues. CDR3 sequence: CASSLETSGTYEQYF. The CDR3 bases are TGTGCCAGCAGCTTAGAGACTAGCGGGACCTACGAGCAGTACTTC. Full variable domain (missing parts from reference TRBV7-2 and TRBJ2-7): GAGVSQSPSNKVTEKGKDVELRCDPISGHTALYWYRQSLGQGLEFLIYFQGNSAPDKSGLPSDRFSAERTGGSVSTLTIQRTQQEDSAVYLCASSLETSGTYEQYFGPGTRLTVT.

Regarding this clonotype: One end of the junction fails to match germline, which may point to a read error. The chain recombines TRBV7-3 with TRBJ2-1; 8 bases map to TRBD2. Germline V gives CDR1 SGHTA, CDR2 FQGTGA. This CDR3 has 12 amino acids. CDR3 sequence reads: CASSVPGTRTIF. In DNA, the CDR3 is TGTGCCAGCAGCGTACCCGGGACTAGGACTATTTTC.

This clonotype appeared a few times. The J gene is TRBJ2-2, the V gene TRBV5-1, with 7 nucleotides matching TRBD2. The CDR3 spans 14 residues. Germline V gene lookup returns CDR1 SGHRS and CDR2 YFSETQ. Trimming removed 5 bases from V and 3 bases from J; junction bases left unmatched: 4. The CDR3 loop is CASSGLADTGELFF. The CDR3, as DNA: TGCGCCAGCAGTGGGCTAGCGGACACCGGGGAGCTGTTTTTT. Filled out from reference TRBV5-1 and TRBJ2-2, the complete variable domain reads KAGVTQTPRYLIKTRGQQVTLSCSPISGHRSVSWYQQTPGQGLQFLFEYFSETQRNKGNFPGRFSGRQFSNSRSEMNVSTLELGDSALYLCASSGLADTGELFFGEGSRLTVL.

This clonotype occurred many times. V usage is TRBV12-3 or TRBV12-4 and J usage is TRBJ1-1; 8 nucleotides agree with TRBD1. The CDR3 spans 12 residues. J gave up 4 bases and V 8 bases, and 3 bases lay outside the gene matches. The CDR3 DNA follows: TGTGCCAGCCGACAGGGGCCCACTGAAGCTTTCTTT. Translation gives CASRQGPTEAFF.